These T cell receptor beta chains were read from a single sample in a study of T cell repertoires in aging, cancer and after chemotherapy. TCRdb ran MiXCR on the multiplex PCR reads and lists one entry per CDR3 protein. The sample carries around 12,000 distinct CDR3 sequences, 21% recorded once. Sequencing was carried out using blood. The receptors were gathered from a human donor in good health. Both conserved end residues are part of each CDR3. D genes are given only for firm matches. Clone size is stated in some rows and not others, as once, few, many or a class when expanded.

D	size	V	J	CDR3	DNA
NA	medium-sized	TRBV6-6	TRBJ2-3	CASSPGADTQYF	TGTGCCAGCAGTCCCGGAGCAGATACGCAGTATTTT
TRBD2	NA	TRBV7-9	TRBJ2-1	CASSPYSGGANYNEQFF	TGTGCCAGCAGCCCCTATAGCGGGGGGGCAAACTACAATGAGCAGTTCTTC
TRBD2	medium-sized	TRBV29-1	TRBJ2-7	CSVGGTDSGGYEQYF	TGCAGCGTTGGAGGTACGGACTCGGGGGGCTACGAGCAGTACTTC
TRBD2	NA	TRBV7-9	TRBJ2-3	CASSLAFNLASGGGDTQYF	TGTGCCAGCAGCTTAGCGTTTAATCTGGCTAGCGGGGGAGGAGATACGCAGTATTTT
NA	few	TRBV6-4	TRBJ1-1	CASSPRGGGSEAFF	TGTGCCAGCAGTCCTCGGGGGGGGGGGTCTGAAGCTTTCTTT
TRBD1	few	TRBV11-2	TRBJ1-1	CASSKWGQGAPNTEAFF	TGTGCCAGCAGCAAGTGGGGACAGGGGGCGCCGAACACTGAAGCTTTCTTT
NA	medium-sized	TRBV6-5	TRBJ1-5	CASSSTGYQPQHF	TGTGCCAGCAGTTCTACGGGTTATCAGCCCCAGCATTTT
NA	medium-sized	TRBV19	TRBJ1-4	CASSSFEKLFF	TGTGCCAGTAGTTCCTTTGAAAAACTGTTTTTT
NA	NA	TRBV5-1	TRBJ1-1	CATRTGPMNTEAFF	TGCGCCACCCGAACCGGGCCGATGAACACTGAAGCTTTCTTT
NA	medium-sized	TRBV30	TRBJ2-7	CAWSLGLSYEQYF	TGTGCCTGGAGTCTAGGGTTATCCTACGAGCAGTACTTC
NA	medium-sized	TRBV20-1	TRBJ2-7	CSARGSYEQYF	TGCAGTGCTAGGGGCTCGTACGAGCAGTACTTC
TRBD2	NA	TRBV6-4	TRBJ2-3	CASSHGTSGATDTQYF	TGTGCCAGCAGTCACGGGACTAGCGGCGCCACAGATACGCAGTATTTT
NA	NA	TRBV6-1	TRBJ2-3	CASSYSGLTDTQYF	TGTGCCAGCAGTTACTCCGGACTAACAGATACGCAGTATTTT
NA	few	TRBV4-3	TRBJ1-6	CASSQVRQGDSPLHF	TGCGCCAGCAGCCAAGTACGTCAGGGAGATTCACCCCTCCACTTT
TRBD2	NA	TRBV5-4	TRBJ2-5	CASSLGLNGGAKETQYF	TGTGCCAGCAGCTTGGGGCTAAACGGGGGGGCCAAGGAGACCCAGTACTTC
NA	few	TRBV6-5	TRBJ1-5	CASRWTVDSNQPQHF	TGTGCCAGCAGATGGACAGTAGATAGCAATCAGCCCCAGCATTTT
NA	NA	TRBV4-3	TRBJ2-7	CASSREGPSYEQYF	TGCGCCAGCAGCCGAGAGGGCCCCTCCTACGAGCAGTACTTC
TRBD1	NA	TRBV28	TRBJ1-1	CATKGQGAEAFF	TGTGCCACCAAAGGACAGGGGGCTGAAGCTTTCTTT
NA	many	TRBV27	TRBJ1-5	CASSSSGKRGQPQHF	TGTGCCAGCAGTTCATCCGGGAAGCGAGGCCAGCCCCAGCATTTT
NA	NA	TRBV12-3/TRBV12-4	TRBJ1-4	CASSGQMMTNEKLFF	TGTGCCAGCAGCGGACAGATGATGACTAATGAAAAACTGTTTTTT
TRBD1	NA	TRBV7-3	TRBJ2-1	CASPQGAITGHEQFF	TGTGCCAGCCCCCAGGGGGCAATCACTGGGCATGAGCAGTTCTTC
NA	medium-sized	TRBV6-1	TRBJ1-1	CASTLNTEAFF	TGTGCCAGCACGCTGAACACTGAAGCTTTCTTT
NA	NA	TRBV6-5	TRBJ2-2	CASSYTPGSGNTGELFF	TGTGCCAGCAGTTACACCCCGGGTAGCGGAAACACCGGGGAGCTGTTTTTT
TRBD1	medium-sized	TRBV7-4	TRBJ1-3	CASSSQGEGNTIYF	TGTGCCAGCAGCTCTCAGGGGGAGGGAAACACCATATATTTT
NA	medium-sized	TRBV25-1	TRBJ2-2	CASSPWGTNTGELFF	TGTGCCAGCAGCCCCTGGGGGACAAACACCGGGGAGCTGTTTTTT
NA	NA	TRBV7-9	TRBJ2-7	CASSSQGNSYEQYF	TGTGCCAGCAGCTCCCAGGGGAACTCCTACGAGCAGTACTTC
TRBD1	medium-sized	TRBV6-1	TRBJ2-2	CASSAGTGDTGELFF	TGTGCCAGCAGTGCCGGGACAGGGGACACCGGGGAGCTGTTTTTT
NA	few	TRBV14	TRBJ2-1	CASSQELPRDYNEQFF	TGTGCCAGCAGCCAAGAACTTCCGCGGGACTACAATGAGCAGTTCTTC
NA	NA	TRBV12-3/TRBV12-4	TRBJ1-1	CASSPRRGTEAFF	TGTGCCAGCAGTCCCAGGCGGGGCACTGAAGCTTTCTTT
TRBD2	NA	TRBV20-1	TRBJ2-3	CSAERGLGGTDTQYF	TGCAGTGCTGAGCGGGGTCTGGGTGGCACAGATACGCAGTATTTT
NA	NA	TRBV5-1	TRBJ1-3	CGSRAESSGNTIYF	TGCGGCAGCCGTGCGGAATCCTCTGGAAACACCATATATTTT
NA	NA	TRBV6-5	TRBJ2-3	CASGRRGVVRTDTQYF	TGTGCCAGCGGTAGACGCGGGGTTGTACGAACAGATACGCAGTATTTT
TRBD1	NA	TRBV4-2	TRBJ2-7	CASSQDDRGTEQYF	TGCGCCAGCAGCCAAGATGACAGGGGGACAGAGCAGTACTTC
NA	NA	TRBV25-1	TRBJ2-2	CASSDHGTGELFF	TGTGCCAGCAGTGATCACGGGACCGGGGAGCTGTTTTTT
NA	few	TRBV21-1	TRBJ2-5	CASPRRSPVPHFQETQYF	TGTGCCAGCCCCAGACGGTCCCCCGTCCCACATTTTCAAGAGACCCAGTACTTC
NA	many	TRBV18	TRBJ1-6	CASSPEQNSPLHF	TGTGCCAGCTCACCGGAGCAGAATTCACCCCTCCACTTT
TRBD2	NA	TRBV7-2	TRBJ2-1	CASSTRLAGRNEQFF	TGTGCCAGCAGCACCCGACTAGCGGGGAGGAATGAGCAGTTCTTC
NA	NA	TRBV21-1	TRBJ2-5	CASSIPGRGETQYF	TGTGCCAGCAGCATCCCCGGTAGAGGAGAGACCCAGTACTTC
TRBD1	NA	TRBV2	TRBJ1-2	CASSPSTGHGYTF	TGTGCCAGCAGCCCTTCGACAGGGCACGGCTACACCTTC
NA	medium-sized	TRBV6-2/TRBV6-3	TRBJ2-7	CASSSPTAGTKSTYEQYF	TGTGCCAGCAGTTCACCGACTGCGGGGACAAAGTCTACCTACGAGCAGTACTTC
NA	NA	TRBV5-1	TRBJ1-6	CASSLESAGLYSPLHF	TGCGCCAGCAGCTTGGAGTCGGCCGGGTTGTACTCACCCCTCCACTTT